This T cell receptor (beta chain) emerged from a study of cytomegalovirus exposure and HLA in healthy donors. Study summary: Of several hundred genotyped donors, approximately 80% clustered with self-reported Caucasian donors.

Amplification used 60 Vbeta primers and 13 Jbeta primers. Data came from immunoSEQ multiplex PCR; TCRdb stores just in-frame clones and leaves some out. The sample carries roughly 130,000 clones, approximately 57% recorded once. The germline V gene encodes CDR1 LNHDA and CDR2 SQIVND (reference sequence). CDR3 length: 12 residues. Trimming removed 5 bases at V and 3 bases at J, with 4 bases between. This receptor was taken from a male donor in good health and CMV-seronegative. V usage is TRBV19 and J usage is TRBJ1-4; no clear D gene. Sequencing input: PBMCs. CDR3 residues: CASSAANEKLFF. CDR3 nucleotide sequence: TGTGCCAGTAGTGCGGCTAATGAAAAACTGTTTTTT.